This TCR beta chain originates from a study of T cells in Graves' hyperthyroidism and ophthalmopathy. Study-wide results and limits: For ophthalmopathy, model prediction preceded onset by a median 6.5 months.

Each 10 ml fresh peripheral blood draw supplied the PBMCs. Trimming left V 6 bases short and J 3 bases short, with 11 bases between. Looked up from germline, CDR1 is LNHDA and CDR2 is SQIVND (reference sequence). The CDR3 covers 13 residues. This clonotype was seen a few times. Its antigen remains unidentified. Researchers amplified the TCR beta CDR3 regions from RNA transcripts. HTBI primers drove first-round RT-PCR of the TCR CDR3. TCRdb fed the multiplex PCR reads into MiXCR, producing one record per CDR3 protein. The sample comprises a few hundred thousand distinct CDR3 sequences, more than 15% of which are singletons, and 25% to 30% rests with the top ten.

The specimen sequenced was blood. The rearrangement joins TRBV19 to TRBJ1-2, with a tentative D call TRBD1 (5 bases). The sequence was collected from a woman younger than 45 with Graves' ophthalmopathy. DNA of the CDR3: TGTGCCAGTAGCACGACAGTGTACTATGGCTACACCTTC. Translation: CASSTTVYYGYTF.